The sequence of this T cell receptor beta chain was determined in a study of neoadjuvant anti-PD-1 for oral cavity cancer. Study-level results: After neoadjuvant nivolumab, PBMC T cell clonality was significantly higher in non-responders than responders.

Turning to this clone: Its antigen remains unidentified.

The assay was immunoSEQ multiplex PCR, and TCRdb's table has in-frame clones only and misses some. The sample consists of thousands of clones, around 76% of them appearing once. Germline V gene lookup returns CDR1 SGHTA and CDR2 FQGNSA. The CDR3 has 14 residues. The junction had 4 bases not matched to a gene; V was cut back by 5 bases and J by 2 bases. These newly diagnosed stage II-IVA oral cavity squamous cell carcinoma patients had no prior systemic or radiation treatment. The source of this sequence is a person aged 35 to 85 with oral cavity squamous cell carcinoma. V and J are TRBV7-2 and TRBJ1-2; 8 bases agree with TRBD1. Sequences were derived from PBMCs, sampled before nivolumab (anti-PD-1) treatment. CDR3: CASSANRGNYGYTF. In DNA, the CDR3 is TGTGCCAGCAGCGCCAACAGGGGGAACTATGGCTACACCTTC.